The clone carrying this TCR beta chain was seen a handful of times. Its antigen remains unknown. The CDR3 goes on 3 residues after the read ends, and that part is filled in from the germline J gene. The data derive from a study of T cell clonality in common variable immunodeficiency. Here immunoSEQ multiplex PCR was the method, and the copy in TCRdb shows in-frame clones only, minus some. The table lists some 14,000 clones, with no singletons. Trimming took off 3 bases at V and 7 bases at J, with 14 bases between the two ends. Germline CDR1 is SGHRS and CDR2 is YFSETQ. The CDR3 has 14 residues. Study-level findings and limits: Reportedly, TCR beta sequences from common variable immunodeficiency showed fewer deletions and N-nucleotide insertions.

Sequenced input: peripheral blood mononuclear cells. This chain joins TRBV5-1 and TRBJ2-1, with a tentative D call TRBD2 (6 bases). This TCR was recovered from a human donor with common variable immunodeficiency. CDR3 amino acids: CASSYYSGLNEQFF. The CDR3 DNA, read in part, is TGCGCCAGCAGCTATTACAGCGGGCTTAATGAG.